The present entry profiles one TCR beta chain with its context. Across about two dozen US areas, participants ranged in age from about 18 to 100 years. Allocation to cohorts depended on clinical history reported by the participants. Recovery meant two consecutive negative NP/OP PCR tests, professional clearance, or resolved symptoms. The record originates from a study of blood T cell repertoires in COVID-19. Overall study: The United States, Italy and Spain supplied acute and convalescent COVID-19 samples.

V lost 4 bases and J 0 bases, leaving 9 bases between the germline ends. This CDR3 region has 14 residues. In germline, CDR1 is LGHDT, CDR2 YNNKEL (reference sequence). Sequenced by immunoSEQ multiplex PCR; TCRdb stores in-frame clones only, minus some. There are approximately 400,000 clones in the sample; 80% to 85% occur only once, and less than 6% lies in the top ten. The origin of this receptor is a woman in her forties or fifties who had recovered from COVID-19. The genes are TRBV3-1 (or the pseudogene TRBV3-2) and TRBJ1-2; D perhaps matches TRBD1 (5 bases). The sample taken for sequencing was PBMCs or T cells enriched from blood (not recorded which). The chain's CDR3 is CASSPLTANYGYTF. CDR3 sequence (DNA): TGTGCCAGCAGCCCCCTGACAGCTAACTATGGCTACACCTTC.